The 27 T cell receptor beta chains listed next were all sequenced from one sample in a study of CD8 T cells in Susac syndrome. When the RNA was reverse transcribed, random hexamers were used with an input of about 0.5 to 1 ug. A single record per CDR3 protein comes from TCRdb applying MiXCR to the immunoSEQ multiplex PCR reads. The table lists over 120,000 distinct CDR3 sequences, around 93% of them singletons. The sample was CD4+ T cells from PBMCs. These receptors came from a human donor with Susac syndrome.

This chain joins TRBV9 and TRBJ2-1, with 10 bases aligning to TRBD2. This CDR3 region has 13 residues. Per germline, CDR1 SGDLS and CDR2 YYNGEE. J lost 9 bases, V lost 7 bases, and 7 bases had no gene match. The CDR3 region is CASSGTSEGEQFF. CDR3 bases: TGTGCCAGCTCCGGGACTAGCGAGGGTGAGCAGTTCTTC.

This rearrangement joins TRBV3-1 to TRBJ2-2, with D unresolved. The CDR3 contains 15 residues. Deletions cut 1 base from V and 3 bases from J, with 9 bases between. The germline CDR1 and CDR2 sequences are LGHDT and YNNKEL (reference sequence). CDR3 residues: CASSQGESHTGELFF. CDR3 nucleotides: TGTGCCAGCAGCCAAGGAGAGAGCCACACCGGGGAGCTGTTTTTT.

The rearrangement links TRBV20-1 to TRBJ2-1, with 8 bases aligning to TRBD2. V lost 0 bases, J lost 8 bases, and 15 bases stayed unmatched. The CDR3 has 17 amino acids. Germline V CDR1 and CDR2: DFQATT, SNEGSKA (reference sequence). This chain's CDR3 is CSARDEGLAGPVDEQFF. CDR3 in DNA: TGCAGTGCTAGAGACGAAGGGCTAGCGGGTCCTGTGGATGAGCAGTTCTTC.

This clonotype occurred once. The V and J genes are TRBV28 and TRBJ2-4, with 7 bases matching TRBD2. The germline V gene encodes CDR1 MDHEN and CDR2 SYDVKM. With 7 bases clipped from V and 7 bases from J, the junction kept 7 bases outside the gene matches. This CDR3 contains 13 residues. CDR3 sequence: CASTLGGGNIQYF. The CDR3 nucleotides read TGTGCCAGCACTTTGGGGGGAGGGAACATTCAGTACTTC. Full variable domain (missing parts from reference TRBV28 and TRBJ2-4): DVKVTQSSRYLVKRTGEKVFLECVQDMDHENMFWYRQDPGLGLRLIYFSYDVKMKEKGDIPEGYSVSREKKERFSLILESASTNQTSMYLCASTLGGGNIQYFGAGTRLSVL.

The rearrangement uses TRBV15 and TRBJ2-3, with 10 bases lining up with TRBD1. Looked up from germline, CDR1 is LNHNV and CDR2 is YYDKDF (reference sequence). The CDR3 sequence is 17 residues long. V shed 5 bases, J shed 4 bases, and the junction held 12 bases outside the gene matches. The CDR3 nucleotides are TGTGCCACCAGCCGTCCCTCCGGGACAGGGGATGCAGATACGCAGTATTTT. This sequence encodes CATSRPSGTGDADTQYF. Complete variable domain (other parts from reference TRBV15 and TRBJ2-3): DAMVIQNPRYQVTQFGKPVTLSCSQTLNHNVMYWYQQKSSQAPKLLFHYYDKDFNNEADTPDNFQSRRPNTSFCFLDIRSPGLGDTAMYLCATSRPSGTGDADTQYFGPGTRLTVL.

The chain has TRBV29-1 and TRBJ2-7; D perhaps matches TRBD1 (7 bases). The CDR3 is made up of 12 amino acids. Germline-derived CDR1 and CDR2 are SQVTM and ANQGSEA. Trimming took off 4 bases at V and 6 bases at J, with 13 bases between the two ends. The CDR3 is CSVGYRGGEQYF. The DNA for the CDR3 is TGCAGCGTTGGATACAGGGGAGGCGAGCAGTACTTC.

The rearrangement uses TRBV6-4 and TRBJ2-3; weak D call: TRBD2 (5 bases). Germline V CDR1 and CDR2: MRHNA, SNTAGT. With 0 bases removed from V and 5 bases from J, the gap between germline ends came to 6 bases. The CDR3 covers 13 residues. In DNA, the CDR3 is TGTGCCAGCAGTGACTCCGGGGTAGATACGCAGTATTTT. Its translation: CASSDSGVDTQYF.

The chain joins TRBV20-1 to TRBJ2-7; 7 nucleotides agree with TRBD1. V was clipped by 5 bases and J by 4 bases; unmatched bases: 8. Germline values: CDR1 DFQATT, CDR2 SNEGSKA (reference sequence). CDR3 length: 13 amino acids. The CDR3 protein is CSASTGNGYEQYF. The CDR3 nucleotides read TGCAGTGCTTCGACAGGGAACGGGTACGAGCAGTACTTC.

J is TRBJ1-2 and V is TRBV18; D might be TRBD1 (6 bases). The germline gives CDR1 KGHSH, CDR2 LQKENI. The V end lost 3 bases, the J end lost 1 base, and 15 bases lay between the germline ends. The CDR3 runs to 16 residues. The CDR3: CASSPDVGAFNYGYTF. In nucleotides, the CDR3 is TGTGCCAGCTCACCCGATGTGGGGGCCTTTAACTATGGCTACACCTTC.

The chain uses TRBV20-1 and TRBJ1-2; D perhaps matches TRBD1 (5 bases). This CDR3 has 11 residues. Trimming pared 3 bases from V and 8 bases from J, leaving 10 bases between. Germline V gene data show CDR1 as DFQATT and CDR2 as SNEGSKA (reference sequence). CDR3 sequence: CSARGRAGYTF. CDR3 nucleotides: TGCAGTGCTAGGGGACGGGCGGGCTACACCTTC.

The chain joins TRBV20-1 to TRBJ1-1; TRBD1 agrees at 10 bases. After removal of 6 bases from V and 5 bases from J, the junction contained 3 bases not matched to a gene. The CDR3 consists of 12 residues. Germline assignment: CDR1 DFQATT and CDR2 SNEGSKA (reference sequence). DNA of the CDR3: TGCAGTGCCGGACAGGGGGTAACTGAAGCTTTCTTT. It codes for CSAGQGVTEAFF.

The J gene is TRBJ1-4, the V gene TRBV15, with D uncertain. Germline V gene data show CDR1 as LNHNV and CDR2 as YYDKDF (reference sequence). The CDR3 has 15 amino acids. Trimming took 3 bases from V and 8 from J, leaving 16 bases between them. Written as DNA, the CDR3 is TGTGCCACCAGCAGGGAGAGGTTGGGTGGGGAAAAACTGTTTTTT. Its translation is CATSRERLGGEKLFF.

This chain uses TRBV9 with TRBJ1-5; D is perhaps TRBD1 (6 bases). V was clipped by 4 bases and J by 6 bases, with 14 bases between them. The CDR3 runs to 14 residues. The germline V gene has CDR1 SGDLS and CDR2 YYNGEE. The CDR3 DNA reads TGTGCCAGCAGCCACTCGGGGGCAGGTCAGCCCCAGCATTTT. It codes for CASSHSGAGQPQHF.

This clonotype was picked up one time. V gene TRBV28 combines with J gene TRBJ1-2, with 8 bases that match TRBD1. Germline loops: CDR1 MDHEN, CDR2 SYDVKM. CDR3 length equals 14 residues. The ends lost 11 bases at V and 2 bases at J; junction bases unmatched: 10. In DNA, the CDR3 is TGTGCCTCCACAGGGGGGGGGCGCAACTATGGCTACACCTTC. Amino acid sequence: CASTGGGRNYGYTF.

CDR3 protein: CASSLLASGSAGELFF. The CDR3 DNA reads TGTGCCAGCAGTTTACTGGCTAGCGGGAGCGCCGGGGAGCTGTTTTTT. The chain carries TRBV27 and TRBJ2-2; 10 bases map to TRBD2. V shed 2 bases and J 6 bases; nucleotides not matched to a gene: 6. The germline gives CDR1 MNHEY, CDR2 SMNVEV (reference sequence). This CDR3 has 16 residues.

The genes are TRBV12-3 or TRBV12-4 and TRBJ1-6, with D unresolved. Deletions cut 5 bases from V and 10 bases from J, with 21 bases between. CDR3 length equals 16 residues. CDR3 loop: CASSPGGRELGSPLHF. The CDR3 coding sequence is TGTGCCAGCAGTCCAGGAGGGAGGGAACTCGGGTCACCCCTCCACTTT.

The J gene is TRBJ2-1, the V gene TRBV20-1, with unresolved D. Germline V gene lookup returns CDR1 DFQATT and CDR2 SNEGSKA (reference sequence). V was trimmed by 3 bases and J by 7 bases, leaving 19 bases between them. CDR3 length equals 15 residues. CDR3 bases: TGCAGTGCTAGTCCCTCCCGGCATAACGGGAATGAGCAGTTCTTC. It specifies CSASPSRHNGNEQFF.

CDR3 sequence: CASSLPPRLAGPGDTQYF. CDR3 DNA sequence: TGTGCCAGCAGCTTACCTCCTCGACTAGCGGGCCCGGGAGATACGCAGTATTTT. The chain couples TRBV7-9 to TRBJ2-3, with 10 bases identical to TRBD2. Germline V lookup: CDR1 SEHNR, CDR2 FQNEAQ (reference sequence). The CDR3 has 18 residues. After removal of 2 bases from V and 5 bases from J, the junction contained 13 bases not matched to a gene.

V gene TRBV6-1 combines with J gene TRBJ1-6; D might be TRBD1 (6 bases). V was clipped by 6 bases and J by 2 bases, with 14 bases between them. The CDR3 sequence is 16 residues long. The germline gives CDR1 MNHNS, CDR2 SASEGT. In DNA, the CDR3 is TGTGCCAGCAGCCCCGGGACACATACCTATAATTCACCCCTCCACTTT. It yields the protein CASSPGTHTYNSPLHF.

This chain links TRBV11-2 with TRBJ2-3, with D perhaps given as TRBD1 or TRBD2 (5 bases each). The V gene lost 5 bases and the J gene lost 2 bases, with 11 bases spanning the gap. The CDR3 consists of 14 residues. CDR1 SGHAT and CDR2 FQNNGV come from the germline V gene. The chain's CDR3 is CASSPGLYTDTQYF. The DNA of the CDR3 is TGTGCCAGCAGCCCGGGGCTTTACACAGATACGCAGTATTTT.

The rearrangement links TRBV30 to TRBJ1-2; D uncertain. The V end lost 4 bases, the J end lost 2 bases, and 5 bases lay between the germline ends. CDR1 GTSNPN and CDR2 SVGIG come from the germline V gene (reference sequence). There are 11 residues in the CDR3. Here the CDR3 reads CAWTGNYGYTF. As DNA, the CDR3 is TGTGCCTGGACAGGAAACTATGGCTACACCTTC.

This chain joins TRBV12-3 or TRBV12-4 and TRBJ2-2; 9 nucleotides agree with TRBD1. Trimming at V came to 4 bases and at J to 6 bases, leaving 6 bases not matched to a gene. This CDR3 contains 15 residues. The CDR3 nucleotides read TGTGCCAGCAGTTCCAACAGGGGGCTAGCCGGGGAGCTGTTTTTT. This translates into CASSSNRGLAGELFF.

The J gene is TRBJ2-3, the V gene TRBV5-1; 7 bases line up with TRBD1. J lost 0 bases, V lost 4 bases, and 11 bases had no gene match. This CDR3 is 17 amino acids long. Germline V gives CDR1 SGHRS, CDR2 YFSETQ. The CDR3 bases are TGCGCCAGCAGCGCCGGACAGGCTGATTCTAGCACAGATACGCAGTATTTT. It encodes CASSAGQADSSTDTQYF.

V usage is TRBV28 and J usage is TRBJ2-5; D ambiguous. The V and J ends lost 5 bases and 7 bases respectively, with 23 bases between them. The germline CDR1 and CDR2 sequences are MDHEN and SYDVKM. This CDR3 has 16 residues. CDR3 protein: CASSPTPQSRVGTQYF. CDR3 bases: TGTGCCAGCAGTCCAACCCCACAAAGCCGGGTGGGGACCCAGTACTTC.

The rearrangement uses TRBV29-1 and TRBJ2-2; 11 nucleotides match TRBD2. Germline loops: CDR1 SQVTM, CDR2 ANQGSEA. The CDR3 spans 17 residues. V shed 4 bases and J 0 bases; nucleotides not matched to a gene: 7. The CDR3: CSVGWTSGFTNTGELFF. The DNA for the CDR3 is TGCAGCGTTGGGTGGACTAGCGGGTTTACGAACACCGGGGAGCTGTTTTTT.

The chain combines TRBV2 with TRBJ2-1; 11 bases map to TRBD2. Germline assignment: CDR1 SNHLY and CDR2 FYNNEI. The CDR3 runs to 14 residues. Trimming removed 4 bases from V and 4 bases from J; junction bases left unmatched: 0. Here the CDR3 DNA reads TGTGCCAGCAGTGGGACTAGCGGGTACAATGAGCAGTTCTTC. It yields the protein CASSGTSGYNEQFF.

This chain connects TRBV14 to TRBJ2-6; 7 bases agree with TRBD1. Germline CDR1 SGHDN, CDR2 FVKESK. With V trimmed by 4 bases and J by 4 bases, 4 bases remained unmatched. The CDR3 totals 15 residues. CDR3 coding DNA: TGTGCCAGCAGCCCGACAGGGCCCGGGGCCAACGTCCTGACTTTC. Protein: CASSPTGPGANVLTF. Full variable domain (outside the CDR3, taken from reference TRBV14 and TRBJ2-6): EAGVTQFPSHSVIEKGQTVTLRCDPISGHDNLYWYRRVMGKEIKFLLHFVKESKQDESGMPNNRFLAERTGGTYSTLKVQPAELEDSGVYFCASSPTGPGANVLTFGAGSRLTVL.